This TCR beta chain is drawn from a study of T cell responses to AZD1222 COVID-19 vaccine. Profiling relied on immunoSEQ multiplex PCR, and the TCRdb table lists in-frame clones only, not all of them. Of over 150,000 clones in the sample, roughly nine tenths were seen once. The sequencing used peripheral blood, collected on day 0 of AZD1222 vaccination. The sequence derives from an adult in good health.

CDR3 nucleotide sequence: TGTGCCAGCAGCTTGACGTTGGACAGGCACAGCACAGATACGCAGTATTTT. Translated, it gives CASSLTLDRHSTDTQYF. The V and J genes are TRBV5-6 and TRBJ2-3, with TRBD1 identical over 7 bases. CDR3 length: 17 amino acids. Unmatched junction bases numbered 8, after V lost 1 base and J lost 0 bases. Germline CDR1 is SGHDT and CDR2 is YYEEEE. The whole variable domain, filled in from reference TRBV5-6 and TRBJ2-3, reads DAGVTQSPTHLIKTRGQQVTLRCSPKSGHDTVSWYQQALGQGPQFIFQYYEEEERQRGNFPDRFSGHQFPNYSSELNVNALLLGDSALYLCASSLTLDRHSTDTQYFGPGTRLTVL.